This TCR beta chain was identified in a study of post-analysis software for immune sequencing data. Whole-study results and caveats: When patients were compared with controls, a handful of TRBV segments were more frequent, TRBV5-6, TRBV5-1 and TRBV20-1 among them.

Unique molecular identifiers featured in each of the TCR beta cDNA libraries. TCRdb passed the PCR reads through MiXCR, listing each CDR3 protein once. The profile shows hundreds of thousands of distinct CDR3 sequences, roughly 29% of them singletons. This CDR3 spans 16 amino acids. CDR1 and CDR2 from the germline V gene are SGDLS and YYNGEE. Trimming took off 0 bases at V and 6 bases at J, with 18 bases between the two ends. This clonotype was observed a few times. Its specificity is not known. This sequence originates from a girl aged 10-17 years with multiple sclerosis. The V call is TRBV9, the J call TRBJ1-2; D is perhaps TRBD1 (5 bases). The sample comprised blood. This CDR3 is CASSVVGKGPTNGYTF. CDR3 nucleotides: TGTGCCAGCAGCGTAGTGGGGAAGGGACCAACGAATGGCTACACCTTC.